Listed below are T cell receptor beta chains from one sample, sequenced in a study of T cells in Graves' hyperthyroidism and ophthalmopathy. In TCRdb, the multiplex PCR reads were re-called with MiXCR into one record per CDR3 protein. The sample lists more than 300,000 distinct CDR3 sequences; approximately 15% were seen once. Sequencing used blood. The receptors originated from a woman under 40 with Graves' hyperthyroidism. Both conserved end residues are part of each CDR3. The D gene is left open where the match is weak. Rows give clone size only sometimes, using once, few, many, or a class for an expanded clone.

V gene,D gene,J gene,clone size,CDR3 protein,CDR3 DNA
TRBV7-3,TRBD2,TRBJ2-2,few,CASSRYTAGANTGELFF,TGTGCCAGCAGCCGCTACACGGCGGGAGCTAACACCGGGGAGCTGTTTTTT
TRBV19,.,TRBJ2-3,.,CASSAVGAYRDTQYF,TGTGCCAGTAGCGCCGTGGGGGCCTATCGAGATACGCAGTATTTT
TRBV27,.,TRBJ2-3,many,CASSLSRPATDTQYF,TGTGCCAGCAGTTTATCACGGCCCGCAACAGATACGCAGTATTTT
TRBV28,TRBD2,TRBJ2-3,many,CASSPTSGASTDTQYF,TGTGCCAGCAGTCCGACTAGCGGGGCTAGCACAGATACGCAGTATTTT
TRBV28,.,TRBJ1-5,few,CAVRGGDQPQHF,TGTGCCGTCAGGGGCGGCGATCAGCCCCAGCATTTT
TRBV9,TRBD2,TRBJ2-3,few,CASSVGGSPTDTQYF,TGTGCCAGCAGCGTAGGCGGGAGCCCCACAGATACGCAGTATTTT
TRBV7-3,.,TRBJ2-3,many,CASSLIGGLTDTQYF,TGTGCCAGCAGCTTAATCGGGGGGCTCACAGATACGCAGTATTTT
TRBV2,.,TRBJ1-5,many,CASKVGFDQPQHF,TGTGCCAGCAAGGTGGGGTTCGATCAGCCCCAGCATTTT
TRBV14,.,TRBJ2-7,.,CASSQEVWTGYEQYF,TGTGCCAGCAGCCAAGAAGTTTGGACGGGATACGAGCAGTACTTC
TRBV6-6,.,TRBJ2-6,many,CASSYSTRSGANVLTF,TGTGCCAGCAGTTACTCAACACGATCTGGGGCCAACGTCCTGACTTTC
TRBV12-3/TRBV12-4,.,TRBJ2-7,many,CASSPRGSYEQYF,TGTGCCAGCAGCCCACGGGGGTCCTACGAGCAGTACTTC
TRBV19,.,TRBJ2-1,.,CASSARLSYNEQFF,TGTGCCAGTAGTGCAAGGCTTTCCTACAATGAGCAGTTCTTC
TRBV2,TRBD2,TRBJ2-7,few,CASSRLAGPEQYF,TGTGCCAGCAGCCGGCTAGCGGGACCTGAGCAGTACTTC
TRBV5-5,TRBD2,TRBJ2-3,many,CASSLAAGESGYTQYF,TGTGCCAGCAGCTTAGCCGCGGGAGAGAGTGGATATACGCAGTATTTT
TRBV24-1,TRBD2,TRBJ2-5,many,CATSDPGLAGTQYF,TGTGCCACCAGTGACCCAGGACTAGCGGGAACCCAGTACTTC
TRBV7-6,TRBD1,TRBJ2-1,.,CASSPGTASREQFF,TGTGCCAGCAGCCCAGGGACAGCATCCCGGGAGCAGTTCTTC
TRBV12-3/TRBV12-4,.,TRBJ2-2,.,CASRNREGTGELFF,TGTGCCAGCAGAAACAGGGAAGGAACCGGGGAGCTGTTTTTT
TRBV2,.,TRBJ1-5,.,CASSPVGSSQPQHF,TGTGCCAGCAGCCCGGTGGGGTCAAGTCAGCCCCAGCATTTT
TRBV28,.,TRBJ1-2,many,CASTTAANYGYTF,TGTGCCAGCACGACAGCGGCTAACTATGGCTACACCTTC
TRBV10-1,.,TRBJ1-5,many,CARRGWGNQPQHF,TGCGCCCGCAGGGGTTGGGGCAATCAGCCCCAGCATTTT
TRBV2,.,TRBJ2-7,many,CASSEEAFTGEQYF,TGTGCCAGCAGTGAGGAAGCGTTCACGGGGGAGCAGTACTTC
TRBV19,TRBD1,TRBJ2-2,.,CASSGYRGRGTNTGELFF,TGTGCCAGTAGTGGTTACAGGGGACGGGGAACCAACACCGGGGAGCTGTTTTTT
TRBV20-1,.,TRBJ1-1,many,CSARVKGVAEAFF,TGCAGTGCTAGGGTAAAGGGGGTGGCTGAAGCTTTCTTT
TRBV7-3,TRBD2,TRBJ2-3,.,CASSRGGGDTQYF,TGTGCCAGCAGCCGGGGGGGTGGAGATACGCAGTATTTT
TRBV5-4,.,TRBJ2-2,few,CASSPQAPVAGELFF,TGTGCCAGCAGCCCCCAAGCGCCCGTTGCTGGGGAGCTGTTTTTT
TRBV30,.,TRBJ1-6,.,CAWQGRGNSPLHF,TGTGCCTGGCAGGGTAGAGGCAATTCACCCCTCCACTTT
TRBV12-3/TRBV12-4,.,TRBJ2-3,.,CASTSSGPADTQYF,TGTGCCAGCACCAGTAGCGGTCCCGCAGATACGCAGTATTTT
TRBV9,TRBD2,TRBJ2-1,many,CASSLPSGSYNEQFF,TGTGCCAGCAGCCTCCCTAGCGGGAGTTACAATGAGCAGTTCTTC
TRBV24-1,.,TRBJ2-6,many,CATSDLPTSGSGANVLTF,TGTGCCACCAGTGATTTGCCAACCTCTGGCTCTGGGGCCAACGTCCTGACTTTC
TRBV6-2/TRBV6-3,TRBD2,TRBJ2-1,many,CASCRWGGSYNEQFF,TGTGCCAGCTGTCGCTGGGGGGGGTCCTACAATGAGCAGTTCTTC
TRBV6-1,TRBD1,TRBJ1-2,many,CASSPWTGYGYTF,TGTGCCAGCAGTCCATGGACAGGCTATGGCTACACCTTC
TRBV2,.,TRBJ2-7,.,CASRETRGHYEQYF,TGTGCCAGCAGGGAAACTCGGGGGCACTACGAGCAGTACTTC
TRBV5-1,TRBD2,TRBJ2-1,.,CASSLAQVAGGYNEQFF,TGCGCCAGCAGCTTGGCCCAGGTAGCGGGGGGATACAATGAGCAGTTCTTC
TRBV28,.,TRBJ2-7,few,CASSPSGVHEQYF,TGTGCCAGCAGCCCCTCCGGTGTGCACGAGCAGTACTTC
TRBV24-1,.,TRBJ2-7,many,CATSDLWGNEQYF,TGTGCCACCAGTGACCTGTGGGGAAACGAGCAGTACTTC
TRBV28,.,TRBJ1-2,many,CASSQGQRDYTF,TGTGCCAGCAGTCAAGGACAGCGAGACTACACCTTC
TRBV5-1,.,TRBJ2-2,many,CASKGEVFLGTGELFF,TGCGCCAGCAAGGGTGAAGTTTTCCTTGGAACCGGGGAGCTGTTTTTT
TRBV28,TRBD1,TRBJ1-6,many,CASSLPGGYNSPLHF,TGTGCCAGCAGTTTACCAGGGGGTTATAATTCACCCCTCCACTTT
TRBV11-2,.,TRBJ2-1,.,CASSLQIYNEQFF,TGTGCCAGCAGCTTACAGATTTACAATGAGCAGTTCTTC
TRBV11-2,TRBD1,TRBJ1-2,.,CASSNSPGQDYGYTF,TGTGCCAGCAGCAACTCGCCGGGACAGGACTATGGCTACACCTTC
TRBV27,.,TRBJ2-1,few,CASTGDRSYNEQFF,TGTGCCAGCACAGGGGATCGGTCCTACAATGAGCAGTTCTTC
TRBV7-6,.,TRBJ1-3,.,CASSARLGTGNTIYF,TGTGCCAGCAGCGCAAGACTGGGAACTGGAAACACCATATATTTT
TRBV20-1,TRBD2,TRBJ2-3,many,CSAQVPGLAGGPDTQYF,TGCAGTGCTCAAGTCCCGGGACTAGCGGGAGGGCCAGATACGCAGTATTTT
TRBV19,.,TRBJ1-1,many,CASTVGANTEAFF,TGTGCCAGTACAGTTGGGGCGAACACTGAAGCTTTCTTT
TRBV9,.,TRBJ1-5,.,CASSVDGSEPQHF,TGTGCCAGCAGCGTAGATGGGAGTGAGCCCCAGCATTTT
TRBV10-3,.,TRBJ2-3,.,CATGQGGADTQYF,TGTGCCACCGGACAGGGAGGGGCGGATACGCAGTATTTT
TRBV3-1,.,TRBJ1-2,few,CASSQDEGVRGYTF,TGTGCCAGCAGCCAAGATGAAGGGGTTCGGGGCTACACCTTC